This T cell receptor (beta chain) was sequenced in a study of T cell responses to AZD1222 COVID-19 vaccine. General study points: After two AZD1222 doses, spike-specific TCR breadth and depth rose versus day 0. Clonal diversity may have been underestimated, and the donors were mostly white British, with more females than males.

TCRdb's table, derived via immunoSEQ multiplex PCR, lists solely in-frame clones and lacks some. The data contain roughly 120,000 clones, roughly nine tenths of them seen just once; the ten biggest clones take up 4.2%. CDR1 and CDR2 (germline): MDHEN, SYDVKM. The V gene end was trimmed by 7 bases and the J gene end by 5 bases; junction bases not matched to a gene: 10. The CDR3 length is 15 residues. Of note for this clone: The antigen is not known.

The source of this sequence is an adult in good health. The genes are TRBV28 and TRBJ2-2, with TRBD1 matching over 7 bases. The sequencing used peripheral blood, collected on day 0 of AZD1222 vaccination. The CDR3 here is CASTSQGVVTGELFF. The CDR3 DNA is TGTGCCAGCACCTCCCAGGGGGTAGTAACCGGGGAGCTGTTTTTT.